The clone carrying this T cell receptor beta chain was counted between two and nine times. The data stem from a study of beta chain features in type 1 diabetes. The J segment lost 3 bases and the V segment lost 4 bases, leaving 2 bases of the junction unmatched. This CDR3 region has 15 residues. The germline V gene encodes CDR1 SGHNT and CDR2 YYREEE (reference sequence). Reverse transcription of all isolated RNA meant that expressed TCRB transcripts were sequenced. Generated by immunoSEQ multiplex PCR, the TCRdb table keeps only in-frame clones and is missing some. The sample lists around 340,000 clones, 7% to 9% occurring once.

The chain has TRBV5-4 and TRBJ2-1, with 12 bases that match TRBD2. This TCR was sampled from a woman between 18 and 29 years old in good health. Material for sequencing was central memory CD4+ T cells from blood. The CDR3 protein is CASSKLAGGYNEQFF. As DNA, the CDR3 is TGTGCCAGCAGCAAACTAGCGGGAGGCTACAATGAGCAGTTCTTC.